This T cell receptor beta chain was profiled in a study of blood T cell repertoires in COVID-19. Measured with immunoSEQ multiplex PCR; TCRdb has only the in-frame clones, and not every one. The table records about 260,000 clones, 80% to 90% of them present only once. Germline V gene data show CDR1 as SGHNT and CDR2 as YENEEA. V shed 1 base, J shed 0 bases, and the junction held 6 bases outside the gene matches. This CDR3 has 18 amino acids. The sequence came from a woman younger than 35 who had recovered from COVID-19. The chain recombines TRBV11-3 with TRBJ2-1; TRBD2 agrees at 10 bases. Sequenced input: PBMCs or T cells enriched from blood (not recorded which). In DNA form, the CDR3 reads TGTGCCAGCAGCTTAGGTAGCGGGGGGCCCAGCTCCTACAATGAGCAGTTCTTC. This gives the protein CASSLGSGGPSSYNEQFF.